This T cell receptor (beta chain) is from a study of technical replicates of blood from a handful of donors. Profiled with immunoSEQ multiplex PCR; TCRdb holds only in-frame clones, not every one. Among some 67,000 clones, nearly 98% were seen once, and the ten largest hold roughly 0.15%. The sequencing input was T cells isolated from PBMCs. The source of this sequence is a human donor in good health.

CDR3 in amino acids: CASSSSGTGSPSSGNTIYF. CDR3 in DNA: TGTGCCAGCAGCTCTTCGGGGACCGGGAGCCCCTCCTCTGGAAACACCATATATTTT. This chain joins TRBV11-3 and TRBJ1-3, with D tentatively TRBD1 (5 bases). This CDR3 is 19 amino acids long. V gave up 4 bases and J gave up 0 bases, with 22 bases separating them. Germline V gene data show CDR1 as SGHNT and CDR2 as YENEEA.